This T cell receptor (beta chain) comes out of a study of identical twins. The CDR3 extends over 16 amino acids. V lost 5 bases to trimming and J lost 4 bases; unmatched junction nucleotides: 9. The germline gives CDR1 SGHTA, CDR2 FQGNSA. The donors were all healthy and Caucasian. This clonotype was found a few times. Its antigen is not known. TCRdb re-called the 5' RACE reads with MiXCR, one entry per CDR3 protein. The sample lists 220,000 or so distinct CDR3 sequences, about 7.3% occurring once. Study-level findings and limits: Invariant T cells like MAIT and iNKT could partly confound the zero-insertion analyses. When twins shared out-of-frame alpha sequences, those sequences had excess low generation probability. Abundant beta clonotypes from cord blood bore fewer insertions; memory repertoires lacked this pattern.

These records were also assigned to another study, of yellow fever vaccine responses in identical twins.

The clonotype was recovered from a woman aged 18-35 years in good health. The sequenced sample consisted of memory (CD45RO+) T cells sorted from blood. This chain joins TRBV7-2 and TRBJ2-5; 11 bases map to TRBD2. Here the CDR3 DNA reads TGTGCCAGCAGCCTAGTTCTAGCGGGAGGTCTAGAGACCCAGTACTTC. Protein sequence: CASSLVLAGGLETQYF.